These T cell receptor beta chains were read from a single sample in a study of blood T cell repertoires in COVID-19. Clones were read by immunoSEQ multiplex PCR, and TCRdb kept only the in-frame ones, dropping some. The sample lists about 100,000 clones, 80% to 90% seen once, with about 7% in the top ten. The specimen sequenced was peripheral blood. These receptors were obtained from a man in his 60s with acute or convalescent COVID-19. CDR3s include the opening cysteine and the closing phenylalanine or tryptophan. Each record gives: clone size, D gene, V gene, J gene, CDR3 DNA, CDR3 protein. The D gene is left open where the match is weak. A clone size is listed for some rows: how often the clone was seen (once, few, many), or a class if it is expanded.

once	.	TRBV27	TRBJ1-6	TGTGCCAGCAGTTTTAGCTCCTATAATTCACCCCTCCACTTT	CASSFSSYNSPLHF
.	.	TRBV12-3/TRBV12-4	TRBJ1-2	TGTGCCAGCAGTTACGGGAGGACCTATGGCTACACCTTC	CASSYGRTYGYTF
.	.	TRBV20-1	TRBJ2-5	TGCAGTGCTAGACTCGGGGAGACCCAGTACTTC	CSARLGETQYF
.	.	TRBV7-2	TRBJ2-3	TGTGCCAGCAGATACGACGGGGGACGGACAGATACGCAGTATTTT	CASRYDGGRTDTQYF
few	TRBD1	TRBV13	TRBJ1-5	TGTGCCAGCAGCCGAGGGACAGGCATCAGTCAGCCCCAGCATTTT	CASSRGTGISQPQHF
.	.	TRBV10-1	TRBJ1-1	TGCGCCAGCCGGGGGTCGTTGAACACTGAAGCTTTCTTT	CASRGSLNTEAFF
.	.	TRBV9	TRBJ1-1	TGTGCCAGCAGCGTAGAGGCAGACAAAATGAACACTGAAGCTTTCTTT	CASSVEADKMNTEAFF
.	.	TRBV7-2	TRBJ2-5	TGTGCCAGCAGCTTTAGTGGCAGTTTCGGCGGGACCCAGTACTTC	CASSFSGSFGGTQYF
once	.	TRBV29-1	TRBJ1-2	TGCAGCGTTGTGATGGGCGAGTACGGCTACACCTTC	CSVVMGEYGYTF
.	.	TRBV7-8	TRBJ1-5	TGTGCCAGCAGCTTGGATTCCGGCACAGGTCCTTTGTCTCAGCATTTT	CASSLDSGTGPLSQHF
.	TRBD1	TRBV6-5	TRBJ1-1	TGTGCCAGCCGGGACAGGGGCATGAACACTGAAGCTTTCTTT	CASRDRGMNTEAFF
once	.	TRBV4-1	TRBJ1-6	TGCGCCAGCAGCCAACTCCCCGGGCCCCAGGGGAGCTCCTATAATTCACCCCTCCACTTT	CASSQLPGPQGSSYNSPLHF
.	TRBD1	TRBV7-9	TRBJ1-2	TGTGCCAGCACCCTCCACGACCGACAGGGGGCGATCAATTTCGCAGGCTACACCTTC	CASTLHDRQGAINFAGYTF
.	.	TRBV7-3	TRBJ2-5	TGTGCCAGCAGCCCCGTCGGGTCAGGGAATCAAGAGACCCAGTACTTC	CASSPVGSGNQETQYF
.	.	TRBV18	TRBJ1-5	TGTGCCAGCTCACCAGACAGGTCTGTCCAGCCCCAGCATTTT	CASSPDRSVQPQHF
.	.	TRBV9	TRBJ2-5	TGTGCCAGCAGCGTATTGGGGGCTCAAGAGACCCAGTACTTC	CASSVLGAQETQYF
.	.	TRBV5-4	TRBJ1-6	TGTGCCAGCAGCTTGCCCCAAGGGGGTTATAATTCACCCCTCCACTTT	CASSLPQGGYNSPLHF
.	.	TRBV25-1	TRBJ2-5	TGTGCCAGCAGTGAATCTGGAGGGGCAGAGACCCAGTACTTC	CASSESGGAETQYF
.	.	TRBV27	TRBJ2-7	TGTGCCAGCGGCGGTAAGAGCTCCTACGAGCAGTACTTC	CASGGKSSYEQYF
.	TRBD1	TRBV7-9	TRBJ1-2	TGTGCCAGCAGCTCTTCGGGACAGCTTAACTATGGCTACACCTTC	CASSSSGQLNYGYTF
few	.	TRBV5-1	TRBJ1-5	TGCGCCAGCAGCTTAGAGGTAAATCAGCCCCAGCATTTT	CASSLEVNQPQHF
.	TRBD1	TRBV30	TRBJ2-7	TGTGCCTGGAGTGTAGGGACAGGGGCCTACGAGCAGTACTTC	CAWSVGTGAYEQYF
.	TRBD1	TRBV2	TRBJ1-2	TGTGCCAGACAGGGGGCTGGCTACACCTTC	CARQGAGYTF
.	.	TRBV6-5	TRBJ1-5	TGTGCCAGCAGGGGCGGGGGCGGCAATCAGCCCCAGCATTTT	CASRGGGGNQPQHF
.	.	TRBV5-8	TRBJ1-2	TGTGCCAGCAGCTTGATGAGGGGCGCGGGGTATGGCTACACCTTC	CASSLMRGAGYGYTF
.	.	TRBV7-6	TRBJ2-5	TGTGCCAGCAGCTTAGCCCCTAGGTCAATCGAGACCCAGTACTTC	CASSLAPRSIETQYF
.	TRBD2	TRBV5-1	TRBJ2-1	TGCGCCAGCAGCTTGGGACTAGCGGGGGATGGGGAGCAGTTCTTC	CASSLGLAGDGEQFF